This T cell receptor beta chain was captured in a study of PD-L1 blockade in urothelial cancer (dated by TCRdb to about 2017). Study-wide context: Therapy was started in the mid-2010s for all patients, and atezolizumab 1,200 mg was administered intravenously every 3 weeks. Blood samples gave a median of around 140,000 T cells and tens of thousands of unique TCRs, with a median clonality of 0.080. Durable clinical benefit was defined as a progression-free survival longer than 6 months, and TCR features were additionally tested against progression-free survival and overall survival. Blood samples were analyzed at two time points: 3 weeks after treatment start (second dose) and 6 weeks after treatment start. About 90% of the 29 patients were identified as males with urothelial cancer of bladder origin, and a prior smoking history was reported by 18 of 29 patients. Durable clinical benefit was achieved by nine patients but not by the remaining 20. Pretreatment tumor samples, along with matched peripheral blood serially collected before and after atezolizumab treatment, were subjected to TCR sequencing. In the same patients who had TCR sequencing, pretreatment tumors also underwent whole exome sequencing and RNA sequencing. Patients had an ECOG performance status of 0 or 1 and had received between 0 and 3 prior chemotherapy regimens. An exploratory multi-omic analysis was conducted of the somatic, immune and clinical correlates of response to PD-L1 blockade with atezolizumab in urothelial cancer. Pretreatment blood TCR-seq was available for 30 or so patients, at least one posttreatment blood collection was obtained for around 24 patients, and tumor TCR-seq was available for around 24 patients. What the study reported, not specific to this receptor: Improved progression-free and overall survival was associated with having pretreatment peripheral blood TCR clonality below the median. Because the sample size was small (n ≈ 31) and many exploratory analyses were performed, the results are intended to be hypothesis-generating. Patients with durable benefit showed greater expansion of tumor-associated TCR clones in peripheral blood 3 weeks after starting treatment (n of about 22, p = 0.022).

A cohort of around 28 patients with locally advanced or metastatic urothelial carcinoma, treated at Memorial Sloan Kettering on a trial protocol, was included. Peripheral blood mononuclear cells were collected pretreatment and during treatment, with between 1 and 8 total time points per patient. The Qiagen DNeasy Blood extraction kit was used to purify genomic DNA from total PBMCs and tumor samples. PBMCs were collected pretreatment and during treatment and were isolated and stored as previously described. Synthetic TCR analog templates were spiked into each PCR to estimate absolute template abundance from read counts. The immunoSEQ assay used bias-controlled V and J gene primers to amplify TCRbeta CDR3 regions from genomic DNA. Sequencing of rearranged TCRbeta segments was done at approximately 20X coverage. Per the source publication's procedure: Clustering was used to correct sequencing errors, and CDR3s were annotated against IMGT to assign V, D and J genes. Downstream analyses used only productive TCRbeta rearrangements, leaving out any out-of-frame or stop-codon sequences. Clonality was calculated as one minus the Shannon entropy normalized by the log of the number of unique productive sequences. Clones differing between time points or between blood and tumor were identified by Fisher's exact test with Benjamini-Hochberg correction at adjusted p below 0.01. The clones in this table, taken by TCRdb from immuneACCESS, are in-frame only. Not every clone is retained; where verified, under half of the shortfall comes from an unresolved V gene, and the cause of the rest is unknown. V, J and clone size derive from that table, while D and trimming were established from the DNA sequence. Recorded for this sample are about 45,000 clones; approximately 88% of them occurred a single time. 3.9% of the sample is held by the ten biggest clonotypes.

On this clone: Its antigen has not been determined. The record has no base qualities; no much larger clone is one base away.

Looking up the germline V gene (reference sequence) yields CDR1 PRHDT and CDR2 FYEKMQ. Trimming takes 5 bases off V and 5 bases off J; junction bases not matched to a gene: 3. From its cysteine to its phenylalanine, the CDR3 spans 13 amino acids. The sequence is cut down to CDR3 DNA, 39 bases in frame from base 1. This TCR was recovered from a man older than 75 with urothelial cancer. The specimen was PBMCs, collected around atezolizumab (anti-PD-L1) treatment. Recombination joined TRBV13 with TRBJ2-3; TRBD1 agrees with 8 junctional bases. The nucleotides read TGTGCCAGCAGCCCACAGGGGGTAGATACGCAGTATTTT. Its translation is CASSPQGVDTQYF.